Below, 16 T cell receptor beta chains from the same sample are listed, as sequenced in a study of graft-versus-host responses after intestinal transplantation. What these receptors recognize is not known. Only in-frame clones appear in the TCRdb table, and some are missing; sequencing was by immunoSEQ multiplex PCR. The sample lists roughly 130,000 clones, about nine tenths occurring once. The material sequenced was unstimulated CD4+ T cells sorted from spleen or lymph node cells, taken before intestinal transplant. The receptors stem from a human donor who received an intestinal transplant.

This clone was detected only once. The rearrangement joins TRBV5-6 to TRBJ2-5; D is perhaps TRBD1 (6 bases). Trimming shortened V by 1 base and J by 4 bases, and 14 bases separated the two germline ends. The germline V gene encodes CDR1 SGHDT and CDR2 YYEEEE. The CDR3 consists of 15 residues. The CDR3 region is CASSLMGRGTETQYF. The DNA of the CDR3 is TGTGCCAGCAGCTTGATGGGCAGGGGAACAGAGACCCAGTACTTC.

This chain links TRBV5-6 with TRBJ1-5; unclear D gene. This CDR3 is built from 13 residues. Germline-derived CDR1 and CDR2 are SGHDT and YYEEEE. V lost 0 bases to trimming and J lost 9 bases, with 10 bases between them. The CDR3 region has the DNA TGTGCCAGCAGCTTGGCAACTTCGGGGCCCCAGCATTTT. This translates into CASSLATSGPQHF.

The chain couples TRBV5-1 to TRBJ2-7; D possibly corresponds to TRBD1 (5 bases). This CDR3 is built from 15 residues. Trimming pared 4 bases from V and 3 bases from J, leaving 17 bases between. CDR1 SGHRS and CDR2 YFSETQ come from the germline V gene. The CDR3 DNA reads TGCGCCAGCAGCACAGGACCTTCGATGGGCTACGAGCAGTACTTC. Amino acid sequence: CASSTGPSMGYEQYF.

The V and J genes are TRBV10-3 and TRBJ1-1; 10 nucleotides agree with TRBD1. J lost 3 bases, V lost 6 bases, and 4 bases had no gene match. Germline lookup yields CDR1 ENHRY and CDR2 SYGVKD. The CDR3 length is 14 residues. As DNA, the CDR3 is TGTGCCATCAGCAGGACAGGGGGGGACACTGAAGCTTTCTTT. Protein sequence: CAISRTGGDTEAFF.

J is TRBJ1-1 and V is TRBV6-5; 7 bases are shared with TRBD1. Germline V gene lookup returns CDR1 MNHEY and CDR2 SVGAGI. The V gene end was trimmed by 5 bases and the J gene end by 11 bases; junction bases not matched to a gene: 8. This CDR3 has 12 amino acids. The CDR3 loop is CASSPQGVQAFF. The DNA of the CDR3 is TGTGCCAGCAGTCCCCAGGGGGTGCAGGCTTTCTTT.

CDR3 residues: CAWSVPGVTDTQYF. CDR3 sequence (DNA): TGTGCCTGGAGTGTACCGGGAGTAACAGATACGCAGTATTTT. The chain couples TRBV30 to TRBJ2-3; D is possibly TRBD2 (6 bases). Germline V CDR1 and CDR2: GTSNPN, SVGIG (reference sequence). The V gene lost 0 bases and the J gene lost 3 bases, with 10 bases spanning the gap. The CDR3 runs 14 residues.

The rearrangement joins TRBV7-7 to TRBJ2-1, with no clear D. The germline V gene has CDR1 SSHAT and CDR2 FNYEAQ (reference sequence). Trimming took off 1 base at V and 8 bases at J, with 12 bases between the two ends. The CDR3 is 14 amino acids. CDR3 in DNA: TGTGCCAGCAGCTTAGGTCACCCCGTGGATGAGCAGTTCTTC. Its protein product is CASSLGHPVDEQFF.

The gene calls are TRBV19 and TRBJ2-1, with 9 bases that match TRBD2. With V trimmed by 4 bases and J by 2 bases, 3 bases remained unmatched. The CDR3 covers 15 residues. Germline V lookup: CDR1 LNHDA, CDR2 SQIVND (reference sequence). As DNA, the CDR3 is TGTGCCAGTAGTACCTCTAGCGGGACCTACAATGAGCAGTTCTTC. This encodes CASSTSSGTYNEQFF.

The V gene is TRBV15, the J gene TRBJ2-5; D possibly corresponds to TRBD1 (5 bases). The DNA end is a closer match to TRBJ2-7, so the J assignment may be wrong. Germline V CDR1 and CDR2: LNHNV, YYDKDF (reference sequence). The CDR3 totals 15 residues. For the CDR3, the DNA is TGTGCCACCAGCAGTTTTAGGAGACAGATCTACGAGCAGTACTTC. It specifies CATSSFRRQIYEQYF.

This chain uses TRBV28 with TRBJ1-1; D might be TRBD1 (5 bases). Per germline, CDR1 MDHEN and CDR2 SYDVKM. Trimming removed 2 bases at V and 1 base at J, with 11 bases between. The CDR3 sequence is 15 residues long. The DNA for the CDR3 is TGTGCCAGCAGTTTACAGGGAACCCCGAACACTGAAGCTTTCTTT. This codes for CASSLQGTPNTEAFF.

V is TRBV7-9 and J is TRBJ1-4, with a possible D match to TRBD1 (5 bases). This CDR3 is built from 16 residues. Germline assignment: CDR1 SEHNR and CDR2 FQNEAQ (reference sequence). Trimming pared 5 bases from V and 6 bases from J, leaving 19 bases between. The chain's CDR3 is CASSPRGAQGDEKLFF. CDR3 sequence (DNA): TGTGCCAGCAGCCCTCGAGGGGCGCAAGGAGATGAAAAACTGTTTTTT.

The V and J genes are TRBV4-1 and TRBJ2-4; 10 nucleotides line up with TRBD1. Losses at the gene ends were 2 bases for V and 8 bases for J; bases not matched to a gene: 6. The CDR3 is 15 residues long. Germline CDR1 is MGHRA and CDR2 is YSYEKL. The CDR3 DNA is TGCGCCAGCAGCCAACTCCCGGGACAGGGGTACATTCAGTACTTC. Translating it yields CASSQLPGQGYIQYF.

The rearrangement links TRBV29-1 to TRBJ2-2; tentatively, D is TRBD1 (6 bases). The ends were cut back, 7 bases at V and 4 bases at J, with 19 bases in the middle. Germline-derived CDR1 and CDR2 are SQVTM and ANQGSEA. This CDR3 contains 15 residues. The CDR3 is CSAGKGDGRTGELFF. The CDR3 region has the DNA TGCAGCGCCGGGAAGGGGGACGGGCGCACCGGGGAGCTGTTTTTT.

This chain joins TRBV19 and TRBJ1-5, with TRBD1 as a possible D gene (5 bases). This CDR3 has 15 amino acids. Germline CDR1 reads LNHDA; CDR2 reads SQIVND (reference sequence). The V and J ends lost 6 bases and 0 bases respectively, with 12 bases between them. The DNA for the CDR3 is TGTGCCAGTAGCAAGCCGGGACTTAGCAATCAGCCCCAGCATTTT. It encodes CASSKPGLSNQPQHF.

V gene TRBV5-4 combines with J gene TRBJ2-7; possibly TRBD1 or TRBD2 for D (5 bases each). Trimming cost V 4 bases and J 0 bases, with 17 bases left between them. Germline CDR1 is SGHNT and CDR2 is YYREEE (reference sequence). There are 16 residues in the CDR3. As DNA, the CDR3 is TGTGCCAGCAGCCAAAAACCGGGACGGAACTCCTACGAGCAGTACTTC. Translating it yields CASSQKPGRNSYEQYF.

This rearrangement joins TRBV5-1 to TRBJ2-1; 12 bases align to TRBD2. V gave up 0 bases and J gave up 7 bases; unmatched junction bases: 8. There are 17 residues in the CDR3. Germline V lookup: CDR1 SGHRS, CDR2 YFSETQ. CDR3: CASSLAPLAGGPNEQFF. Written as DNA, the CDR3 is TGCGCCAGCAGCTTGGCCCCCCTAGCGGGAGGGCCTAATGAGCAGTTCTTC.